This TCR beta chain was identified during a study of control samples from healthy donors and cancer patients. The data were produced by immunoSEQ multiplex PCR, yet TCRdb's version contains in-frame clones alone and is incomplete. In the table there are tens of thousands of clones, over 80% of which are singletons. The sample consisted of blood. This receptor was identified in a man aged 30 to 45 in good health.

The CDR3 nucleotides read TGTGCCTGGAGTGCTATGAACACTGAAGCTTTCTTT. It specifies CAWSAMNTEAFF. V gene TRBV30 combines with J gene TRBJ1-1; D call uncertain. Trimming took off 1 base at V and 0 bases at J, with 3 bases between the two ends. There are 12 residues in the CDR3. Germline CDR1 is GTSNPN and CDR2 is SVGIG (reference sequence).